This entry lists 32 T cell receptor beta chains sequenced from one sample in a study of yellow fever vaccine responses in identical twins. TCRdb fed the RT-PCR reads into MiXCR, producing one record per CDR3 protein. This table has fewer than 5,500 distinct CDR3 sequences, 65% to 80% appearing once. The sample in question was T cells from blood (PBMCs), unsorted or a sorted subset (not recorded which), obtained before or after yellow fever vaccination (not recorded which). Source of these receptors: a woman between 18 and 29 years old who received the yellow fever vaccine.

This clonotype has just a few counts. This rearrangement joins TRBV4-3 to TRBJ2-5; 9 bases align to TRBD2. The V segment lost 0 bases and the J segment 9 bases; nucleotides outside the gene matches: 8. Germline V lookup: CDR1 LGHNA, CDR2 YSLEER. This CDR3 is 15 amino acids long. The CDR3: CASSQDGGSGSPQYF. CDR3 bases: TGCGCCAGCAGCCAAGATGGTGGTAGCGGGAGCCCCCAGTACTTC.

J is TRBJ2-7 and V is TRBV11-2; D is unresolved. Trimming took off 6 bases at V and 2 bases at J, with 11 bases between the two ends. The CDR3 consists of 13 residues. Germline V gene lookup returns CDR1 SGHAT and CDR2 FQNNGV. CDR3 loop: CASSVGNTYEQYF. The CDR3 DNA reads TGTGCCAGCAGTGTGGGGAACACCTACGAGCAGTACTTC.

The V and J genes are TRBV20-1 and TRBJ1-6; TRBD1 matches 8 bases. Unmatched junction bases numbered 9, after V lost 6 bases and J lost 8 bases. The CDR3 covers 14 residues. Germline V lookup: CDR1 DFQATT, CDR2 SNEGSKA (reference sequence). CDR3 protein: CSATAGQEYSPLHF. The CDR3 DNA follows: TGCAGTGCGACCGCGGGACAGGAATATTCACCCCTCCACTTT.

The V and J genes are TRBV4-2 and TRBJ2-3; 7 nucleotides agree with TRBD2. Germline values: CDR1 LGHNA, CDR2 YNFKEQ. Unmatched junction bases numbered 12, after V lost 4 bases and J lost 2 bases. The CDR3 extends over 17 amino acids. The CDR3 region is CASSRGGSLTPTDTQYF. In nucleotides, the CDR3 is TGTGCCAGCAGCCGGGGGGGATCCCTAACTCCCACAGATACGCAGTATTTT.

The chain is built from TRBV11-3 and TRBJ1-4, with 8 nucleotides matching TRBD1. In germline, CDR1 is SGHNT, CDR2 YENEEA. CDR3 length equals 14 residues. Trimming removed 5 bases from V and 7 bases from J; junction bases left unmatched: 6. The CDR3, as DNA: TGTGCCAGCAGCCAGGACAGGGCTAGTGAAAAACTGTTTTTT. Protein sequence: CASSQDRASEKLFF.

This chain joins TRBV19 and TRBJ2-7; no reliable D call. The germline gives CDR1 LNHDA, CDR2 SQIVND (reference sequence). There are 11 residues in the CDR3. V was pared by 1 base and J by 5 bases, with 3 bases between. Here the CDR3 reads CASSIGHEQYF. CDR3 in DNA: TGTGCCAGTAGTATAGGCCACGAGCAGTACTTC.

The chain employs TRBV6-2 or TRBV6-3 and TRBJ2-7, with D possibly TRBD2 on 6 matching bases. V lost 4 bases and J 4 bases, leaving 17 bases between the germline ends. This CDR3 is 15 amino acids long. CDR1 and CDR2 from the germline V gene are MNHEY and SVGEGT. CDR3 sequence reads: CASSSTGLRGYEQYF. The CDR3, as DNA: TGTGCCAGCAGTTCTACGGGACTGCGTGGATACGAGCAGTACTTC.

The V gene is TRBV12-3 or TRBV12-4, the J gene TRBJ2-7; no clear D. The CDR3 loop spans 13 amino acids. Trimming took 5 bases from V and 4 from J, leaving 12 bases between them. Written as DNA, the CDR3 is TGTGCCAGCAGTCTCCAGAGCTCGTACGAGCAGTACTTC. This gives the protein CASSLQSSYEQYF.

This rearrangement joins TRBV7-2 to TRBJ2-7; perhaps TRBD1 as D (5 bases). Germline V gives CDR1 SGHTA, CDR2 FQGNSA. Trimming removed 5 bases at V and 1 base at J, with 12 bases between. CDR3 size: 14 residues. The CDR3 region has the DNA TGTGCCAGCAGCCGTGAAGGACAATCCTACGAGCAGTACTTC. It translates to CASSREGQSYEQYF.

This sequence joins TRBV11-1 and TRBJ2-5; 10 bases fit TRBD2. With 5 bases clipped from V and 0 bases from J, the junction kept 9 bases outside the gene matches. This CDR3 contains 17 residues. Germline-derived CDR1 and CDR2 are SGHAT and FQDESV (reference sequence). The CDR3 nucleotides read TGTGCCAGCAGCCCCCGGACTAGCGGTTATCACCAAGAGACCCAGTACTTC. As protein: CASSPRTSGYHQETQYF. The complete variable domain, with remaining parts taken from reference TRBV11-1 and TRBJ2-5, reads EAEVAQSPRYKITEKSQAVAFWCDPISGHATLYWYRQILGQGPELLVQFQDESVVDDSQLPKDRFSAERLKGVDSTLKIQPAELGDSAMYLCASSPRTSGYHQETQYFGPGTRLLVL.

The V and J genes are TRBV2 and TRBJ2-1, with no clear D. Trimming left V 4 bases short and J 8 bases short, with 12 bases between. CDR3 length: 13 amino acids. Germline values: CDR1 SNHLY, CDR2 FYNNEI. The CDR3: CASSVEAIDEQFF. Here the CDR3 DNA reads TGTGCCAGCAGTGTCGAGGCGATAGATGAGCAGTTCTTC.

This clonotype was picked up one time. V and J are TRBV13 and TRBJ2-6, with D unclear. Germline V CDR1 and CDR2: PRHDT, FYEKMQ (reference sequence). V was trimmed by 10 bases and J by 2 bases, leaving 15 bases between them. The CDR3 is 15 residues long. The CDR3 is CANSNPSPGANVLTF. CDR3 nucleotides: TGTGCCAACTCGAACCCTTCTCCTGGGGCCAACGTCCTGACTTTC.

This clonotype was seen only once. The chain is built from TRBV15 and TRBJ2-7, with D maybe TRBD2 (5 bases). This CDR3 spans 16 amino acids. Trimming removed 1 base at V and 3 bases at J, with 16 bases between. The germline V gene encodes CDR1 LNHNV and CDR2 YYDKDF (reference sequence). The CDR3 region has the DNA TGTGCCACCAGCAGAGTAGTATCGGAGGTGGTCTACGAGCAGTACTTC. It yields the protein CATSRVVSEVVYEQYF. The whole variable domain, filled in from reference TRBV15 and TRBJ2-7, reads DAMVIQNPRYQVTQFGKPVTLSCSQTLNHNVMYWYQQKSSQAPKLLFHYYDKDFNNEADTPDNFQSRRPNTSFCFLDIRSPGLGDTAMYLCATSRVVSEVVYEQYFGPGTRLTVT.

This rearrangement joins TRBV6-1 to TRBJ2-7; D is unclear. Germline CDR1 reads MNHNS; CDR2 reads SASEGT. Trimming took 2 bases from V and 2 from J, leaving 10 bases between them. The CDR3 totals 14 residues. CDR3 sequence (DNA): TGTGCCAGCAGTGAATATCTGGGCACCTACGAGCAGTACTTC. It translates to CASSEYLGTYEQYF.

The rearrangement joins TRBV5-1 to TRBJ2-5; D is unresolved. The ends were cut back, 0 bases at V and 3 bases at J, with 12 bases in the middle. The length of the CDR3 is 15 residues. Per germline, CDR1 SGHRS and CDR2 YFSETQ. This CDR3 is CASSLGSATKETQYF. The CDR3 nucleotides read TGCGCCAGCAGCTTGGGGTCAGCCACAAAAGAGACCCAGTACTTC.

The gene calls are TRBV19 and TRBJ2-2; D unclear. V was shortened by 4 bases and J by 2 bases, with 5 bases between the two germline ends. The germline gives CDR1 LNHDA, CDR2 SQIVND (reference sequence). This CDR3 contains 13 residues. The CDR3 loop reads CASSNRNTGELFF. CDR3 nucleotide sequence: TGTGCCAGTAGTAACAGAAACACCGGGGAGCTGTTTTTT.

The J gene is TRBJ2-5, the V gene TRBV2; 13 positions match TRBD2. Trimming cost V 5 bases and J 3 bases; bases outside gene matches: 6. This CDR3 has 16 residues. Germline CDR1 reads SNHLY; CDR2 reads FYNNEI. Written as DNA, the CDR3 is TGTGCCAGCAGTTGGGGACTAGCGGGGACCAAAGAGACCCAGTACTTC. Its protein is CASSWGLAGTKETQYF.

This clonotype was seen a few times. The chain carries TRBV11-3 and TRBJ2-7; TRBD2 might be the D (5 bases). Germline lookup yields CDR1 SGHNT and CDR2 YENEEA. Trimming took 2 bases from V and 5 from J, leaving 13 bases between them. This CDR3 spans 14 amino acids. CDR3 residues: CASSLYLAANEQYF. The CDR3 DNA follows: TGTGCCAGCAGCTTATACCTAGCAGCAAACGAGCAGTACTTC.

The rearrangement uses TRBV29-1 and TRBJ2-7; D could derive from TRBD1 or TRBD2 (5 bases each). The CDR3 runs to 16 residues. The germline V and J ends were trimmed by 5 bases and 3 bases, with 23 bases remaining between them. CDR1 SQVTM and CDR2 ANQGSEA come from the germline V gene. This CDR3 is CSVMTRETGALYEQYF. DNA for the CDR3: TGCAGCGTTATGACTCGGGAAACAGGAGCCCTCTACGAGCAGTACTTC.

The rearrangement uses TRBV29-1 and TRBJ2-1, with D unclear. The CDR3 runs to 12 residues. CDR1 and CDR2 from the germline V gene are SQVTM and ANQGSEA. Between the trimmed V and J ends, which lost 5 bases and 7 bases, there was a span of 12 bases. The CDR3 region is CSVRPESNEQFF. The DNA for the CDR3 is TGCAGCGTTAGACCAGAATCTAATGAGCAGTTCTTC.

The chain uses TRBV20-1 and TRBJ2-7, with D maybe TRBD2 (6 bases). Per the germline V gene, CDR1 is DFQATT and CDR2 is SNEGSKA (reference sequence). Trimming removed 1 base from V and 3 bases from J, with 10 bases in between. The CDR3 runs to 13 residues. The CDR3 DNA follows: TGCAGTGCTAGAGGACTAGGGAGCTACGAGCAGTACTTC. This sequence encodes CSARGLGSYEQYF.

The V call is TRBV7-3, the J call TRBJ1-1, with no clear D. The CDR3 contains 13 residues. Trimming removed 2 bases from V and 1 base from J, with 5 bases in between. The germline CDR1 and CDR2 sequences are SGHTA and FQGTGA. CDR3 region: CASSLPGNTEAFF. DNA for the CDR3: TGTGCCAGCAGCTTACCAGGGAACACTGAAGCTTTCTTT.

The chain combines TRBV29-1 with TRBJ2-7; the D gene is possibly TRBD2 (6 bases). Per the germline V gene, CDR1 is SQVTM and CDR2 is ANQGSEA. The V gene lost 7 bases and the J gene lost 0 bases, with 10 bases spanning the gap. The CDR3 runs 12 residues. The CDR3 DNA reads as TGCAGCGCCCGGACTATCTCCTACGAGCAGTACTTC. Protein product: CSARTISYEQYF.

This chain links TRBV6-5 with TRBJ1-2; 9 bases align to TRBD1. Germline CDR1 MNHEY, CDR2 SVGAGI. There are 14 residues in the CDR3. The V gene end was trimmed by 0 bases and the J gene end by 6 bases; junction bases not matched to a gene: 2. CDR3 coding DNA: TGTGCCAGCAGTTACTCGCGACAGGGGGATGGCTACACCTTC. Translating it yields CASSYSRQGDGYTF.

The chain has TRBV6-1 and TRBJ2-5; D possibly corresponds to TRBD2 (5 bases). Trimming stripped 2 bases from V and 5 bases from J, with 9 bases between. The CDR3 runs 13 residues. Germline CDR1 reads MNHNS; CDR2 reads SASEGT. The DNA of the CDR3 is TGTGCCAGCAGTGAACGAAGCGGCGAGACCCAGTACTTC. Translating it yields CASSERSGETQYF.

The chain links TRBV29-1 to TRBJ2-1; D gene ambiguous. The CDR3 extends over 12 amino acids. Germline V gene sequence: CDR1 SQVTM, CDR2 ANQGSEA. The ends were cut back, 6 bases at V and 7 bases at J, with 13 bases in the middle. The DNA for the CDR3 is TGCAGCGTGTTTCTGGACGGAAATGAGCAGTTCTTC. Its translation is CSVFLDGNEQFF.

The chain has TRBV10-3 and TRBJ1-2, with a tentative D call TRBD1 (5 bases). CDR3 length: 14 amino acids. Trimming removed 6 bases at V and 3 bases at J, with 14 bases between. In germline, CDR1 is ENHRY, CDR2 SYGVKD. CDR3 sequence reads: CAIRGGVPDYGYTF. The DNA for the CDR3 is TGTGCCATCAGGGGGGGGGTTCCGGACTATGGCTACACCTTC.

The V call is TRBV6-5, the J call TRBJ2-1, with a tentative D call TRBD1 (7 bases). Per the germline V gene, CDR1 is MNHEY and CDR2 is SVGAGI. The CDR3 loop spans 17 amino acids. Between the trimmed V and J ends, which lost 2 bases and 4 bases, there was a span of 18 bases. The CDR3 DNA follows: TGTGCCAGCAGTTACCTCCAGACAGGGAGGTATTACAATGAGCAGTTCTTC. Amino acids: CASSYLQTGRYYNEQFF.

The rearrangement links TRBV5-1 to TRBJ1-1, with D hard to call. Per germline, CDR1 SGHRS and CDR2 YFSETQ. The length of the CDR3 is 13 residues. V lost 0 bases and J 4 bases, leaving 7 bases between the germline ends. CDR3 sequence: CASSLGEGTEAFF. As DNA, the CDR3 is TGCGCCAGCAGCTTGGGGGAAGGCACTGAAGCTTTCTTT.

This rearrangement joins TRBV9 to TRBJ2-5; no clear D. Trimming pared 6 bases from V and 1 base from J, leaving 10 bases between. The CDR3 is 13 amino acids. Germline V gene data show CDR1 as SGDLS and CDR2 as YYNGEE. The CDR3 region has the DNA TGTGCCAGCACCTCGACCCCCCAAGAGACCCAGTACTTC. Amino acid sequence: CASTSTPQETQYF.

The chain employs TRBV3-1 and TRBJ2-3, with 11 nucleotides matching TRBD2. V was pared by 3 bases and J by 5 bases, with 1 base of the junction left unmatched. In germline, CDR1 is LGHDT, CDR2 YNNKEL (reference sequence). The length of the CDR3 is 14 residues. CDR3 sequence reads: CASSHGTSGDTQYF. The CDR3 region has the DNA TGTGCCAGCAGCCACGGGACTAGCGGAGATACGCAGTATTTT.

This clonotype was counted between two and nine times. The J gene is TRBJ2-1, the V gene TRBV20-1; no definite D call. The germline V gene has CDR1 DFQATT and CDR2 SNEGSKA (reference sequence). V was trimmed by 5 bases and J by 0 bases, leaving 5 bases between them. The CDR3 covers 12 residues. The CDR3 DNA is TGCAGTGCTGATCGCTCCTACAATGAGCAGTTCTTC. Translating gives CSADRSYNEQFF.